This TCR beta chain was found in a study of blood T cell repertoires in COVID-19. The method was immunoSEQ multiplex PCR; TCRdb's version includes in-frame clones alone and lacks a portion of them. The sample holds 130,000 to 150,000 clones, 80% to 85% seen once. This clone was counted only a few times. Input material: peripheral blood. The TCR comes from a human donor in a cohort sampled during active COVID-19.

The CDR3 loop reads CASSQGWGVSPLHF. The CDR3 DNA sequence: TGTGCCAGCAGCCAAGGGTGGGGGGTTTCACCCCTCCACTTT. The rearrangement uses TRBV4-2 and TRBJ1-6; D might be TRBD1 (5 bases). The CDR3 runs to 14 residues. V gave up 1 base and J gave up 9 bases, with 10 bases separating them. Germline V gives CDR1 LGHNA, CDR2 YNFKEQ.